Sequencing of this T cell receptor (beta chain) was carried out in a study of T-cell reconstitution after alpha-beta-depleted transplantation in children. Study-wide findings and caveats: When one year had passed after transplant, most T-cell counts and diversity came from newly produced T cells. Recipient T cells and thymic progenitors that survived gave rise to the high TCRbeta diversity observed at day 60 in some patients. At around two months after transplant, the alpha-beta T cells were reportedly derived from several hundred expanded clones that came from non-depleted graft cells.

The V end lost 1 base, the J end lost 4 bases, and 10 bases lay between the germline ends. Germline loops: CDR1 SGHDN, CDR2 FVKESK. The CDR3 is made up of 14 amino acids. During its preparation, the TCRbeta library received unique molecular identifiers. MiXCR was run by TCRdb on the PCR reads, yielding one entry per CDR3 protein. The sample carries 330,000 or so distinct CDR3 sequences, nearly 8% recorded once. This clonotype was observed a handful of times. Its antigen is as yet unknown. The sequence derives from a female patient aged 2-10 years who had a stem cell transplant for Fanconi anemia, so the T cells may come from the graft donor. The chain has TRBV14 and TRBJ1-2; tentative D call: TRBD1 (5 bases). Sequences were derived from peripheral blood, sampled 360 days after TCRalphabeta/CD19-depleted stem cell transplant. As DNA, the CDR3 is TGTGCCAGCAGCCAAGGGGGGGGACCCTATGGCTACACCTTC. Its translation is CASSQGGGPYGYTF.